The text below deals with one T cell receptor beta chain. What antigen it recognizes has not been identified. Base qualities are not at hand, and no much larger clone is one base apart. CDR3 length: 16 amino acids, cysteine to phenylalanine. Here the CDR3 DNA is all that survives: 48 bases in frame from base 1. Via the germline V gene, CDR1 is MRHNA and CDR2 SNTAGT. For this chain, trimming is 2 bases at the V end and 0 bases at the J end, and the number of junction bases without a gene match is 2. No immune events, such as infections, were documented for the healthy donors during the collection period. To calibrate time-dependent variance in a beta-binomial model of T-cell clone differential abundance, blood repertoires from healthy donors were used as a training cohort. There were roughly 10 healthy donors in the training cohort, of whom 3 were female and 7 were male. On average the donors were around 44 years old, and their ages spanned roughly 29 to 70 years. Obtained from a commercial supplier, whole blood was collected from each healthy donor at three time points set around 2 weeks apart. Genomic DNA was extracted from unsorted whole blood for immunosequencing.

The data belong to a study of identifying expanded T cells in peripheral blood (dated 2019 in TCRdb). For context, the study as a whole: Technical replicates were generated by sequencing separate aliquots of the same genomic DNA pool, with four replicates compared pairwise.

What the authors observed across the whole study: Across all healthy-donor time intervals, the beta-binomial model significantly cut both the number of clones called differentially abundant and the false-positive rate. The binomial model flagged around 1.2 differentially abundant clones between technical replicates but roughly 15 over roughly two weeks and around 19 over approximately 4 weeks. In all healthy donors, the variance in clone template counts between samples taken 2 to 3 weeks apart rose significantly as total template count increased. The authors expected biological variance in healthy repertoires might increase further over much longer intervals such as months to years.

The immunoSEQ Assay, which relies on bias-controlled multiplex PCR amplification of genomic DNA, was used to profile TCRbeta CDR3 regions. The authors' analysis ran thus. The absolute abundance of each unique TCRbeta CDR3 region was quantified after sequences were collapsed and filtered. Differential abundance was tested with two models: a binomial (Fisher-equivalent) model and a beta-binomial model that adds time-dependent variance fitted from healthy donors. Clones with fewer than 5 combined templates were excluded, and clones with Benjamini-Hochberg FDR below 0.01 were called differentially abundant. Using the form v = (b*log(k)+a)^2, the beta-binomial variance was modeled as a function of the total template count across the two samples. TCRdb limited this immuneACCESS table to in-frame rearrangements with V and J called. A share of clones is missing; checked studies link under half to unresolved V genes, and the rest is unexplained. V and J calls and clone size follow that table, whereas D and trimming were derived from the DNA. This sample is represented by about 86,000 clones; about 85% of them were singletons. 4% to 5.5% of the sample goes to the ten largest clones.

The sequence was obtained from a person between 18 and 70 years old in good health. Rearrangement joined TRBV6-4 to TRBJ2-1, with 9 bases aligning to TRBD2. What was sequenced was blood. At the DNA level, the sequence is TGTGCCAGCAGTGACCAGCGGGGGGCCTCCTACAATGAGCAGTTCTTC. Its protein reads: CASSDQRGASYNEQFF.